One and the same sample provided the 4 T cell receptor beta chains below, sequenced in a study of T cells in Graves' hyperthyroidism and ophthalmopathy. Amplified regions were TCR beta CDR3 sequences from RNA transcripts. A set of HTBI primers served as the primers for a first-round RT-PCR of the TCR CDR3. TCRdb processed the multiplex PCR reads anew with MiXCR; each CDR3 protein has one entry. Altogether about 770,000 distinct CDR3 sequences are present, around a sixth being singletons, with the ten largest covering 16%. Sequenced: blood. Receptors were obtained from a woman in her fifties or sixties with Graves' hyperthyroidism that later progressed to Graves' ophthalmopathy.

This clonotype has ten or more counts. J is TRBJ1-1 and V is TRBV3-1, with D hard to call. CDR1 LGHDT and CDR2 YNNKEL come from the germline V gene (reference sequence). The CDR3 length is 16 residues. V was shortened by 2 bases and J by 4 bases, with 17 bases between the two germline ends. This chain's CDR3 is CASSQPSPSGSTEAFF. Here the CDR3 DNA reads TGTGCCAGCAGCCAACCCTCCCCATCGGGGAGCACTGAAGCTTTCTTT. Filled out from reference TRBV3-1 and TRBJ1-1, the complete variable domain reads DTAVSQTPKYLVTQMGNDKSIKCEQNLGHDTMYWYKQDSKKFLKIMFSYNNKELIINETVPNRFSPKSPDKAHLNLHINSLELGDSAVYFCASSQPSPSGSTEAFFGQGTRLTVV.

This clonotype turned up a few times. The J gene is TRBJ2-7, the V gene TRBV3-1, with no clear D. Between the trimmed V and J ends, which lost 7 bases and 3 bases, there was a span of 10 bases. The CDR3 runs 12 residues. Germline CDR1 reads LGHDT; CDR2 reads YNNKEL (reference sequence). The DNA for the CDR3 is TGTGCCAGCACCGGACGGTACTACGAGCAGTACTTC. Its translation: CASTGRYYEQYF.

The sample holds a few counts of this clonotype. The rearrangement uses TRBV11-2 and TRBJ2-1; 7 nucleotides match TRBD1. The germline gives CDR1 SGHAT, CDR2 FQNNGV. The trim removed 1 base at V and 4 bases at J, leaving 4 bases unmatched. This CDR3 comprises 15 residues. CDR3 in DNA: TGTGCCAGCAGCTTAGCTTTGACAGGGTACAATGAGCAGTTCTTC. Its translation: CASSLALTGYNEQFF.

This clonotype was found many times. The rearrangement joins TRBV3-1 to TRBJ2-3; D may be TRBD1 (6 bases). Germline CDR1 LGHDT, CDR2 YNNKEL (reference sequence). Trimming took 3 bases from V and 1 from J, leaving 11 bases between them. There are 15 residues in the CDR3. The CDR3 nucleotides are TGTGCCAGCAGCCACAAACAGGGTCGCACAGATACGCAGTATTTT. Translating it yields CASSHKQGRTDTQYF.